One T cell receptor beta chain is described in this entry. This clonotype was detected only a few times. Its antigen remains undetermined. This sequence may be a read error, since a much larger clone differs from it by one base. Total RNA and DNA were co-extracted from around 20-30 mg of bulk tissue with the AllPrep DNA/RNA mini kit, without cell sorting. Between November 2015 and 2016, about five patients in China with histopathologically diagnosed primary liver carcinoma had surgical resection. At the time of sampling, the patients were treatment-naive and had chronic HBV infection. Each tumor was sampled at five spatially separated regions: the tumor centre plus the superior, inferior, left-lateral and right-lateral poles. Histology showed that every tumor sample contained more than 85% viable tumor cells. Pieces of fresh tumor and adjacent tissue were cut in half, with one half kept in RNAlater at -80 degrees C and the other half sent for histology.

This sample was taken from a study of tumor-infiltrating lymphocytes in primary liver carcinoma (dated by TCRdb to 2015 to 2018). General notes on the study: The five patients, three men and two women aged 30 to 69 years, had hepatocellular carcinoma (four) or combined HCC and intrahepatic cholangiocarcinoma (one). Samples yielded roughly 3.65 to 7.13 million productive TCRbeta reads; read depth did not differ significantly between tissue types. A total of about 35 specimens from 5 patients, comprising 25 or so tumor regions, 5 adjacent noncancerous liver tissues and 5 peripheral blood samples, were covered by TCRbeta repertoire sequencing. The five patients had tumors of stage T1-T3 N0M0, with maximum diameters ranging from roughly 4.2 to 10 cm. Technical replicate repertoires showed high reproducibility, with mean shared-clone rates roughly 0.87 and correlation coefficients above 0.98. The study combined TCRbeta repertoire sequencing, expression microarrays and whole-exome sequencing across five regions of each liver tumor, with adjacent normal tissue and blood. The 25 or so tumor region samples were profiled with Agilent mRNA microarrays so that TCRbeta repertoire diversity could be related to the local molecular phenotype. Summary of the overall study and its limitations: The top 250 clones accounted for a significantly greater share of the repertoire in tumors than in blood (p = 0.039). Comparison of CD4+ and CD8+ T cell repertoires was precluded by the use of bulk unsorted samples. Only the TCR beta chain was sequenced, so true repertoire diversity is likely underestimated because unpaired alpha chains were not captured. Only about 7.5-25% of top clones were found in all five regions of a tumor, suggesting spatial heterogeneity of tumor-infiltrating T cells. The study included only a few patients, and the authors note findings should be validated in a larger study. Pairs of tumor regions showed greater repertoire overlap (mean around 36%) than tumor-adjacent pairs (around 17%) or tumor-blood pairs (about 15%), which is consistent with antigen-driven expansion.

The germline V gene yields WSHSY for CDR1 and SAAADI for CDR2. Including the terminal cysteine and phenylalanine, the CDR3 comprises 15 residues. Of all the DNA, just the CDR3 is kept, 45 bases in frame from base 1. A constant-region primer and ProtoScript II reverse transcriptase were used to reverse-transcribe TCRbeta-specific cDNA from roughly 0.55 ug total RNA. The TCRbeta libraries were prepared through three rounds of nested multiplex PCR following a slightly modified ARM-PCR procedure. Multiplex TRBV1-TRBV30 forward primers and a Cbeta reverse primer were used in the first two PCR rounds, each of which was run for roughly 9 cycles. A final 25-cycle PCR with Deep VentR polymerase added sample barcodes and Illumina adapters. Before sequencing, amplicons of 200-500 bp were gel-purified using a QIAquick gel extraction kit. An Illumina HiSeq 2500 was used to sequence the TCRbeta amplicons with 250-bp paired-end reads. In the original analysis: Quality trimming of reads was performed with Trimmomatic v0.33, and paired reads were merged with FLASH v1.2.11 so that full CDR3 sequences could be recovered. V, D and J germline segments were assigned to the rearranged TCRbeta sequences by MiGEC v1.2.1b. Clonotype statistics, along with Shannon-Wiener diversity indices, were calculated using VDJtools v1.0.0. Except for diversity analysis, only the 250 most abundant clonotypes of each sample were used in subsequent analyses to reduce sampling bias. TCRdb itself trimmed the public reads at Q25 with fastp, ran MiXCR and retained productive beta chains. Every distinct CDR3 protein forms one entry, paired with its most common genes and DNA. These V and J calls originate from TCRdb's pipeline instead of the authors' own analysis. This sample has about 74,000 distinct CDR3 sequences in its table, and approximately 70% of those were observed once. About a quarter of the sample goes to the ten largest clones.

The rearranged segments are TRBV10-2 and TRBJ2-1; the D call is possibly TRBD1 or TRBD2, each sharing 5 bases. The receptor was isolated from a middle-aged man with primary liver carcinoma and hepatitis B virus infection. The sequencing input was liver tumor tissue from sampling region 4. The cell subset or site label here, explained by the study, means: tumor region T4, right-lateral pole. The CDR3 reads CASSAGQSSYNGQFF. The nucleotides are TGCGCCAGCAGTGCGGGGCAGAGCTCCTACAATGGGCAGTTCTTC.